The sample holds a few counts of the clone carrying this T cell receptor (beta chain). The use of a sample-barcoded 5' primer and a J-beta primer mix characterized a second PCR of about 7 to 12 cycles. TCRdb used MiXCR to reprocess the 5' RACE reads, holding one entry per CDR3 protein. The table lists about 840,000 distinct CDR3 sequences, almost 30% of them singletons. This sample is drawn from a study of blood T cells in healthy people across ages. With V trimmed by 10 bases and J by 3 bases, 7 bases remained unmatched. Germline CDR1 reads MGHDK; CDR2 reads SYGVNS. The CDR3 sequence is 13 residues long. This sample was also put to use in a study of T cells of mothers and their children. That study reports: Related mother-child pairs shared slightly more overlap than unrelated pairs, but the difference was non-significant.

The genes are TRBV25-1 and TRBJ2-7, with 9 bases that match TRBD1. Sequences were obtained from blood. The sequence came from a woman aged 40 to 50 in good health. CDR3 loop: CATGGTGYYEQYF. For the CDR3, the DNA is TGTGCCACCGGAGGGACAGGGTACTACGAGCAGTACTTC.